This entry features one T cell receptor beta chain sequence. 5'RACE template switching produced TCR cDNA carrying a universal primer site and UMIs. Each CDR3 protein gets one entry after TCRdb re-called the 5' RACE reads with MiXCR. The sample records under 600,000 distinct CDR3 sequences, 20% to 25% being singletons. This sample is part of a study of T cells after yellow fever vaccination. Germline CDR1 SGHRS, CDR2 YFSETQ. V dropped 7 bases and J dropped 4 bases, with 20 bases sitting between them. The CDR3 loop spans 15 amino acids. This clonotype was sampled from a man aged 18 to 30 who received the YFV17D yellow fever vaccine. The chain combines TRBV5-1 with TRBJ2-5; TRBD1 or TRBD2 may be the D gene (5 bases each). Here the sequenced sample was PBMCs, taken 21 days after the first yellow fever vaccination. CDR3 in DNA: TGCGCCAGCTCTTACGGGACGTACCACCTAGAGACCCAGTACTTC. It translates to CASSYGTYHLETQYF. The full variable domain, in which reference TRBV5-1 and TRBJ2-5 provide the parts outside the CDR3, is KAGVTQTPRYLIKTRGQQVTLSCSPISGHRSVSWYQQTPGQGLQFLFEYFSETQRNKGNFPGRFSGRQFSNSRSEMNVSTLELGDSALYLCASSYGTYHLETQYFGPGTRLLVL.